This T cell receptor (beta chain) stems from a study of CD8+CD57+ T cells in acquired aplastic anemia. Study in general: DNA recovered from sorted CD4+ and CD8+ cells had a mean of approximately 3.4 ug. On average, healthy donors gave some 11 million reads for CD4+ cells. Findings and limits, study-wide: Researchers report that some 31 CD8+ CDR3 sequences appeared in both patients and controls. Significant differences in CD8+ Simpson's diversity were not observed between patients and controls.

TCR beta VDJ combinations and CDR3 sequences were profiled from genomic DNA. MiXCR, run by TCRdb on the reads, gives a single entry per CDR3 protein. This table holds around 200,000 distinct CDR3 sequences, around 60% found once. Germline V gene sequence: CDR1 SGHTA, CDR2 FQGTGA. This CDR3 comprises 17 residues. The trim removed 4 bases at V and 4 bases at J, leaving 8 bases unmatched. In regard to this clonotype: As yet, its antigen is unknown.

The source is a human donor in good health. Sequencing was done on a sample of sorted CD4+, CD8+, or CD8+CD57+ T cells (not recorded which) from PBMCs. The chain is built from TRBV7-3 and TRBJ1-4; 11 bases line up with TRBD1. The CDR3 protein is CASSWTGGTDGNEKLFF. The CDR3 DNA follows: TGTGCCAGCAGCTGGACAGGGGGCACAGACGGTAATGAAAAACTGTTTTTT.